This T cell receptor (beta chain) emerged from a study of T-cell memory formation after mild COVID-19. The study, taken as a whole, reports: Largely, contracting CD4+ clones fell within CM and EM, and contracting CD8+ clones within EMRA.

Constant-segment-primed 5'RACE gave TCR alpha and TCR beta cDNA libraries with sample barcodes and UMIs. Each CDR3 protein gets one entry after TCRdb re-called the 5' RACE reads with MiXCR. The table lists about 110,000 distinct CDR3 sequences, 15% to 20% of them singletons. The CDR3 has 16 amino acids. CDR1 is KGHDR, CDR2 SFDVKD, per germline. After removal of 1 base from V and 3 bases from J, the junction contained 4 bases not matched to a gene. The sample holds many counts of this clonotype. Its antigen is undetermined. The gene calls are TRBV24-1 and TRBJ2-1; TRBD2 aligns across 8 bases. Sequencing was carried out using PBMCs or a T cell subset sorted from them (not recorded which). The TCR comes from a man aged 18 to 30 who had mild COVID-19 (a few samples of this study predate the infection). Cell type and time point are not known. The CDR3: CATSDFGGAGYNEQFF. Written as DNA, the CDR3 is TGTGCCACCAGTGATTTCGGGGGGGCAGGCTACAATGAGCAGTTCTTC.